The count of the clone carrying this T cell receptor (beta chain) is one. This entry belongs to a study of blood T cell repertoires in COVID-19. Repertoires were generated with immunoSEQ multiplex PCR, while TCRdb's copy carries only in-frame clones and drops some. The table includes about 430,000 clones, 70% to 90% detected once. The CDR3 extends over 15 amino acids. CDR1 GTSNPN and CDR2 SVGIG come from the germline V gene (reference sequence). The V end lost 2 bases, the J end lost 7 bases, and 19 bases lay between the germline ends. The sample consisted of PBMCs or T cells enriched from blood (not recorded which). The TCR sequence derives from a woman aged 18-30 years who had been exposed to COVID-19. The chain employs TRBV30 and TRBJ2-3, with a weak D call TRBD1 (6 bases). The CDR3 reads CAWSHRHRVGNTQYF. The DNA of the CDR3 is TGTGCCTGGAGTCATCGCCACAGGGTAGGAAATACGCAGTATTTT.